Below, 23 T cell receptor beta chains from the same sample are listed, as sequenced in a study of blood T cell repertoires in COVID-19. The data were produced by immunoSEQ multiplex PCR, yet TCRdb's version contains in-frame clones alone and is incomplete. Of about 360,000 clones in the sample, about 87% were seen once. The sample comprised PBMCs or T cells enriched from blood (not recorded which). These receptors all come from a man aged 25-45 years who had recovered from COVID-19.

This chain links TRBV4-1 with TRBJ1-4; weak D call: TRBD1 (5 bases). Germline V gives CDR1 MGHRA, CDR2 YSYEKL. The CDR3 is 15 amino acids. Trimming took off 0 bases at V and 8 bases at J, with 13 bases between the two ends. CDR3 sequence reads: CASSQETGVVEKLFF. CDR3 DNA sequence: TGCGCCAGCAGCCAAGAGACGGGGGTTGTGGAAAAACTGTTTTTT.

This chain joins TRBV9 and TRBJ1-2; D uncertain. Trimming took 0 bases from V and 3 from J, leaving 12 bases between them. Germline V gene lookup returns CDR1 SGDLS and CDR2 YYNGEE. The CDR3 covers 15 residues. The CDR3 protein is CASSVAPGADYGYTF. In DNA form, the CDR3 reads TGTGCCAGCAGCGTAGCCCCCGGAGCCGACTATGGCTACACCTTC. The full variable domain, in which reference TRBV9 and TRBJ1-2 provide the parts outside the CDR3, is DSGVTQTPKHLITATGQRVTLRCSPRSGDLSVYWYQQSLDQGLQFLIQYYNGEERAKGNILERFSAQQFPDLHSELNLSSLELGDSALYFCASSVAPGADYGYTFGSGTRLTVV.

This clone came up once. V is TRBV4-3 and J is TRBJ2-3, with TRBD2 matching over 7 bases. This CDR3 spans 20 amino acids. The germline V gene has CDR1 LGHNA and CDR2 YSLEER. The V gene end was trimmed by 1 base and the J gene end by 3 bases; junction bases not matched to a gene: 19. Here the CDR3 reads CASSQVPPPTGTTETDTQYF. DNA for the CDR3: TGCGCCAGCAGCCAAGTCCCCCCCCCAACCGGGACTACCGAAACAGATACGCAGTATTTT.

This chain links TRBV7-2 with TRBJ1-2; D unresolved. This CDR3 region has 15 residues. Germline V CDR1 and CDR2: SGHTA, FQGNSA. V shed 6 bases and J shed 5 bases, with 19 bases lying between them. CDR3 in DNA: TGTGCCAGCAGGGAGGTCCTTATAGGGCGGTATGGCTACACCTTC. Protein product: CASREVLIGRYGYTF.

The chain recombines TRBV4-1 with TRBJ2-1; D perhaps matches TRBD1 (5 bases). V was cut by 4 bases and J by 0 bases, with 10 bases left in between. The CDR3 is made up of 15 amino acids. The V gene's germline CDR1 is MGHRA and CDR2 YSYEKL. DNA for the CDR3: TGCGCCAGCAGCCTACCAGGGAACTCCTACAATGAGCAGTTCTTC. As protein: CASSLPGNSYNEQFF.

As concerns this clone: The same CDR3 also results from other DNA sequences found in this sample. The genes are TRBV20-1 and TRBJ1-1; 10 nucleotides align to TRBD1. Germline-derived CDR1 and CDR2 are DFQATT and SNEGSKA (reference sequence). J gave up 2 bases and V 3 bases, and 9 bases lay outside the gene matches. The CDR3 runs to 16 residues. The CDR3 protein is CSASRQGAKGNTEAFF. The CDR3 coding sequence is TGCAGTGCTAGTCGACAGGGGGCAAAAGGAAACACTGAAGCTTTCTTT.

The chain uses TRBV9 and TRBJ2-5; 9 positions match TRBD1. J gave up 9 bases and V 4 bases, and 13 bases lay outside the gene matches. The CDR3 loop spans 15 amino acids. In germline, CDR1 is SGDLS, CDR2 YYNGEE. The CDR3 DNA reads TGTGCCAGCAGCCCCCCGGGACAGGGAACCCGGGCCCAGTACTTC. It yields the protein CASSPPGQGTRAQYF.

This rearrangement joins TRBV4-1 to TRBJ1-1; D unclear. V shed 0 bases and J shed 11 bases, with 10 bases lying between them. The germline gives CDR1 MGHRA, CDR2 YSYEKL. CDR3 length equals 12 residues. The CDR3 is CASSQEGRVAFF. For the CDR3, the DNA is TGCGCCAGCAGCCAAGAGGGGAGAGTGGCTTTCTTT.

A few counts support this clone. The chain uses TRBV4-1 and TRBJ1-2; 7 nucleotides match TRBD1. The CDR3 covers 14 residues. J was trimmed by 2 bases and V by 2 bases; bases with no gene match: 2. Germline lookup yields CDR1 MGHRA and CDR2 YSYEKL. This chain's CDR3 is CASSQKQGNYGYTF. In DNA form, the CDR3 reads TGCGCCAGCAGCCAAAAACAGGGGAACTATGGCTACACCTTC.

V usage is TRBV5-1 and J usage is TRBJ1-4; maybe TRBD1 (6 bases). This CDR3 is 14 amino acids long. Germline CDR1 reads SGHRS; CDR2 reads YFSETQ. Trimming removed 5 bases at V and 4 bases at J, with 12 bases between. The CDR3 DNA follows: TGCGCCAGCAGTGTCTCAGGGGATAATGAAAAACTGTTTTTT. This translates into CASSVSGDNEKLFF.

This chain joins TRBV7-9 and TRBJ2-2, with D unresolved. Germline V gene lookup returns CDR1 SEHNR and CDR2 FQNEAQ (reference sequence). Trimming pared 3 bases from V and 4 bases from J, leaving 9 bases between. CDR3 length equals 14 residues. CDR3 loop: CASSFSGPTGELFF. The CDR3 DNA reads as TGTGCCAGCAGCTTTTCGGGTCCCACCGGGGAGCTGTTTTTT.

This clone appeared a few times. V is TRBV4-2 and J is TRBJ1-4; no reliable D call. This CDR3 is built from 14 residues. CDR1 LGHNA and CDR2 YNFKEQ come from the germline V gene. The ends were cut back, 0 bases at V and 11 bases at J, with 13 bases in the middle. The CDR3 here is CASSQESGPRKLFF. CDR3 DNA sequence: TGTGCCAGCAGCCAAGAAAGCGGGCCAAGGAAACTGTTTTTT.

This clone was counted once. This chain connects TRBV7-6 to TRBJ1-2, with D unresolved. The CDR3 is made up of 13 amino acids. CDR1 and CDR2 from the germline V gene are SGHVS and FNYEAQ. V was clipped by 1 base and J by 8 bases, with 11 bases between them. The CDR3 spells CASSLVPGDGYTF. The CDR3 DNA reads TGTGCCAGCAGCTTAGTACCGGGTGACGGCTACACCTTC.

The chain joins TRBV4-1 to TRBJ1-1; D is ambiguous. CDR1 MGHRA and CDR2 YSYEKL come from the germline V gene. This CDR3 comprises 11 residues. The CDR3 loop is CATLGEGEAFF. CDR3 nucleotides: TGCGCTACGTTGGGCGAGGGTGAAGCTTTCTTT.

This chain connects TRBV29-1 to TRBJ1-4, with 7 bases matching TRBD1. CDR3 length equals 13 residues. With V trimmed by 6 bases and J by 8 bases, 9 bases remained unmatched. Germline assignment: CDR1 SQVTM and CDR2 ANQGSEA. The CDR3 spells CSVVQGQGEKLFF. Here the CDR3 DNA reads TGCAGCGTCGTACAGGGGCAAGGGGAAAAACTGTTTTTT.

The chain recombines TRBV11-2 with TRBJ2-1; 8 bases are shared with TRBD1. The CDR3 is made up of 15 amino acids. The V gene's germline CDR1 is SGHAT and CDR2 FQNNGV. J was trimmed by 8 bases and V by 5 bases; bases with no gene match: 11. The CDR3 is CASSQLRDRRDEQFF. The CDR3 nucleotides read TGTGCCAGCAGCCAACTGAGGGACAGGAGGGATGAGCAGTTCTTC.

This chain uses TRBV7-6 with TRBJ2-2; 8 positions agree with TRBD1. V gave up 0 bases and J gave up 5 bases; unmatched junction bases: 5. The V gene's germline CDR1 is SGHVS and CDR2 FNYEAQ. The CDR3 loop spans 16 amino acids. This chain's CDR3 is CASSLATGGLTGELFF. In DNA form, the CDR3 reads TGTGCCAGCAGCTTAGCAACAGGGGGATTGACCGGGGAGCTGTTTTTT.

This chain joins TRBV28 and TRBJ1-1, with D uncertain. The CDR3 totals 13 residues. Germline values: CDR1 MDHEN, CDR2 SYDVKM. Trimming stripped 2 bases from V and 10 bases from J, with 14 bases between. CDR3 nucleotide sequence: TGTGCCAGCAGTTTAAGGAGTCCCCGAGGAGCTTTCTTT. Its translation: CASSLRSPRGAFF. Full variable domain (rest looked up from reference TRBV28 and TRBJ1-1): DVKVTQSSRYLVKRTGEKVFLECVQDMDHENMFWYRQDPGLGLRLIYFSYDVKMKEKGDIPEGYSVSREKKERFSLILESASTNQTSMYLCASSLRSPRGAFFGQGTRLTVV.

The CDR3 loop reads CASGLGRETDTQYF. The CDR3 DNA sequence: TGTGCTAGTGGTCTAGGCAGGGAAACAGATACGCAGTATTTT. This chain links TRBV12-5 with TRBJ2-3, with a possible D match to TRBD1 (5 bases). In germline, CDR1 is LGHNT, CDR2 FRNRAP. There are 14 residues in the CDR3. Between the trimmed V and J ends, which lost 5 bases and 3 bases, there was a span of 12 bases.

The table lists this clone with many counts. The chain carries TRBV11-2 and TRBJ2-2; D is ambiguous. The CDR3 is 17 residues long. V was cut by 4 bases and J by 1 base, with 16 bases left in between. Germline-derived CDR1 and CDR2 are SGHAT and FQNNGV. CDR3 DNA: TGTGCCAGCAGCTCCCCCTTGGAGACGGGGAACACCGGGGAGCTGTTTTTT. The encoded protein is CASSSPLETGNTGELFF.

This clone was detected once. V gene TRBV6-1 combines with J gene TRBJ1-5; D unclear. V was pared by 3 bases and J by 6 bases, with 12 bases between. Germline CDR1 reads MNHNS; CDR2 reads SASEGT. This CDR3 is built from 14 residues. This CDR3 is CASSDGSPPQPQHF. The CDR3 nucleotides read TGTGCCAGCAGTGATGGCAGTCCTCCTCAGCCCCAGCATTTT.

This clone was counted a single time. The rearrangement uses TRBV6-5 and TRBJ2-3; possibly TRBD1 for D (5 bases). Germline CDR1 reads MNHEY; CDR2 reads SVGAGI. This CDR3 has 12 residues. Trimming stripped 4 bases from V and 5 bases from J, with 7 bases between. Here the CDR3 DNA reads TGTGCCAGCAGTTTAGGGGTAGATACGCAGTATTTT. It specifies CASSLGVDTQYF.

The V and J genes are TRBV2 and TRBJ2-5; D is ambiguous. The V end lost 8 bases, the J end lost 5 bases, and 12 bases lay between the germline ends. The CDR3 is 12 amino acids. Germline loops: CDR1 SNHLY, CDR2 FYNNEI. CDR3 nucleotide sequence: TGTGCCAGCTTTATCCTCGGGGAGACCCAGTACTTC. It translates to CASFILGETQYF. Filled out from reference TRBV2 and TRBJ2-5, the complete variable domain reads EPEVTQTPSHQVTQMGQEVILRCVPISNHLYFYWYRQILGQKVEFLVSFYNNEISEKSEIFDDQFSVERPDGSNFTLKIRSTKLEDSAMYFCASFILGETQYFGPGTRLLVL.